The T cell receptor beta chain under discussion was sequenced for a study of cytomegalovirus exposure and HLA in healthy donors. General study findings and limits: Most of the CMV-associated TCR beta chains (in a later analysis) appeared to be HLA-restricted. In terms of immune exposure information, only CMV serostatus was available.

With 60 Vbeta and 13 Jbeta primers, the PCR was carried out. Some clones are missing from TCRdb's copy, which holds only in-frame ones; the method was immunoSEQ multiplex PCR. The sample lists 150,000 to 200,000 clones, about 70% occurring once. Regarding this clone: Antigen: not known.

The clonotype was recovered from a woman aged 40 to 50 in good health and CMV-seropositive. Input material: PBMCs.

In nucleotides, the CDR3 is TGTGCCATCAGTTCACAGGGGGCTAACACTGAAGCTTTCTTT. It yields the protein CAISSQGANTEAFF. V gene TRBV10-3 combines with J gene TRBJ1-1; 9 positions match TRBD1. The CDR3 loop spans 14 amino acids. After removal of 5 bases from V and 2 bases from J, the junction contained 3 bases not matched to a gene. The germline gives CDR1 ENHRY, CDR2 SYGVKD.